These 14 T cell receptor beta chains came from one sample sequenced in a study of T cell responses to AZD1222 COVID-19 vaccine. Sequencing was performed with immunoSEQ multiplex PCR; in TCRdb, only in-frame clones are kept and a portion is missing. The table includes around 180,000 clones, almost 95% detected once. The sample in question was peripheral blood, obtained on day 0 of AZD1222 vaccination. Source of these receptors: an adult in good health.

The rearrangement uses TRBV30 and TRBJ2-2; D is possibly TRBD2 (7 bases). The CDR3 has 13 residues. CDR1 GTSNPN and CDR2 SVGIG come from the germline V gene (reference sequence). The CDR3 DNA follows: TGTGCACCCCGAGGGGGGGCCTGCTGGGAGCTGTTTTTT. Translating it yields CAPRGGACWELFF.

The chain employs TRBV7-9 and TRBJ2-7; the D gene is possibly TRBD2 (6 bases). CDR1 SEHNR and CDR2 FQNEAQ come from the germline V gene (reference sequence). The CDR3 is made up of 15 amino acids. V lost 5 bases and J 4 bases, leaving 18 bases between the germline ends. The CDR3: CASSPGLKSGYEQYF. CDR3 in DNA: TGTGCCAGCAGCCCGGGACTCAAGTCCGGGTACGAGCAGTACTTC.

This CDR3 reads CASTDRVSYEQYF. For the CDR3, the DNA is TGTGCCAGCACGGACAGGGTCTCCTACGAGCAGTACTTC. The V and J genes are TRBV27 and TRBJ2-7, with 8 bases matching TRBD1. The CDR3 extends over 13 amino acids. The junction had 2 bases not matched to a gene; V was cut back by 7 bases and J by 0 bases. The germline CDR1 and CDR2 sequences are MNHEY and SMNVEV (reference sequence).

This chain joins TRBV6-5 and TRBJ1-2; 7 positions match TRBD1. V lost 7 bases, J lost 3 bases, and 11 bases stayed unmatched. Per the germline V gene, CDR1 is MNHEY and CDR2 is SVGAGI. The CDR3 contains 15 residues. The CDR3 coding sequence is TGTGCCAGCACTTTACAGGGGAAGGGTGACTATGGCTACACCTTC. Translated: CASTLQGKGDYGYTF.

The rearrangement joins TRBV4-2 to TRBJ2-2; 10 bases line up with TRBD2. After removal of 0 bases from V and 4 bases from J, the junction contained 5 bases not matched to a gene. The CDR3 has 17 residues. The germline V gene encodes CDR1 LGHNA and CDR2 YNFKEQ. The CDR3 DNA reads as TGTGCCAGCAGCCAAGAAATCGGACTAGCGGTCACCGGGGAGCTGTTTTTT. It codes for CASSQEIGLAVTGELFF.

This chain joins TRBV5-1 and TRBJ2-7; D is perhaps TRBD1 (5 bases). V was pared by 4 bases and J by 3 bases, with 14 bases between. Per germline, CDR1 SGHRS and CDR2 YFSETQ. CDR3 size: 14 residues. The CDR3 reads CASSLGHMIYEQYF. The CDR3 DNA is TGCGCCAGCAGCCTAGGACATATGATCTACGAGCAGTACTTC. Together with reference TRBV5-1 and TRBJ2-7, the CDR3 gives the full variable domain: KAGVTQTPRYLIKTRGQQVTLSCSPISGHRSVSWYQQTPGQGLQFLFEYFSETQRNKGNFPGRFSGRQFSNSRSEMNVSTLELGDSALYLCASSLGHMIYEQYFGPGTRLTVT.

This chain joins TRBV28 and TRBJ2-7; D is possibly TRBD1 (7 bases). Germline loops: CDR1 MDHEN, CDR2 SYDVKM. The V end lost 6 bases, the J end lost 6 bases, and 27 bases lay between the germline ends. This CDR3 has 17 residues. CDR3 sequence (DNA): TGTGCCAGCAGCCACTATCGGGCGGGACAGTTACAGGGCGAGCAGTACTTC. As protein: CASSHYRAGQLQGEQYF. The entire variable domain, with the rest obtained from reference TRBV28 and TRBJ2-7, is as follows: DVKVTQSSRYLVKRTGEKVFLECVQDMDHENMFWYRQDPGLGLRLIYFSYDVKMKEKGDIPEGYSVSREKKERFSLILESASTNQTSMYLCASSHYRAGQLQGEQYFGPGTRLTVT.

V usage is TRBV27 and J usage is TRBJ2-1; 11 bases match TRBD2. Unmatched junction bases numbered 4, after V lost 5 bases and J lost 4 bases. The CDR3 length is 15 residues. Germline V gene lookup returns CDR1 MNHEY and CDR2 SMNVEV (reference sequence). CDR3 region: CASSALAGDYNEQFF. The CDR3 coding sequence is TGTGCCAGCAGTGCACTAGCGGGAGATTACAATGAGCAGTTCTTC.

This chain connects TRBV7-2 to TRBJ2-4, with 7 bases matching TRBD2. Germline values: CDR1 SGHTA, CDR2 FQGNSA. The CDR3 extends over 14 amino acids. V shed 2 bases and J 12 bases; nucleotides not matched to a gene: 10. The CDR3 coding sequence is TGTGCCAGCAGCTTAAATGAGCGGGACGGGAGTCAGTACTTC. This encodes CASSLNERDGSQYF. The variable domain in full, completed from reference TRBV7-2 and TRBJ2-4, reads GAGVSQSPSNKVTEKGKDVELRCDPISGHTALYWYRQSLGQGLEFLIYFQGNSAPDKSGLPSDRFSAERTGGSVSTLTIQRTQQEDSAVYLCASSLNERDGSQYFGAGTRLSVL.

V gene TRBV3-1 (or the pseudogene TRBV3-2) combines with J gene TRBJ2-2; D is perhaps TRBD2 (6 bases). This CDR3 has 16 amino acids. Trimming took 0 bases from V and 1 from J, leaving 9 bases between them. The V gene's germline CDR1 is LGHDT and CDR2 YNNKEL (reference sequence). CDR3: CASSQESGQNTGELFF. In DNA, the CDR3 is TGTGCCAGCAGCCAAGAGAGCGGGCAGAACACCGGGGAGCTGTTTTTT.

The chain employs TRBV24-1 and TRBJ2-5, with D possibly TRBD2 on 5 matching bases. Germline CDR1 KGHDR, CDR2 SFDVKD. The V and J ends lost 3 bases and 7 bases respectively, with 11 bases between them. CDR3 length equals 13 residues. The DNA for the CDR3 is TGTGCCACCAGTGATGGGAGTGCGGGGACCCAGTACTTC. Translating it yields CATSDGSAGTQYF.

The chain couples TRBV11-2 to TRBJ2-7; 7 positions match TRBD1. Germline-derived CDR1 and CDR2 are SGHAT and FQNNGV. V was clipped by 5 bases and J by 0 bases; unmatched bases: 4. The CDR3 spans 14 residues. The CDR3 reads CASSQRDSSYEQYF. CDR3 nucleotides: TGTGCCAGCAGCCAACGGGACAGCTCCTACGAGCAGTACTTC.

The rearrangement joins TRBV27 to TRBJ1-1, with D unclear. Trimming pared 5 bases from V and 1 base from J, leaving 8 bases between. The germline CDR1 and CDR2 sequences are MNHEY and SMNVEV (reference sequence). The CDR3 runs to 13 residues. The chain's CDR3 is CASSLTQNTEAFF. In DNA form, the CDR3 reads TGTGCCAGCAGTCTTACACAGAACACTGAAGCTTTCTTT.

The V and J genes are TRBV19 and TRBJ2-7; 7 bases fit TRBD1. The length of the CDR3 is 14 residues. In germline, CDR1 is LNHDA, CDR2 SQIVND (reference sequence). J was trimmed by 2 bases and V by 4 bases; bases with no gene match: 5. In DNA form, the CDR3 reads TGTGCCAGTAGTAAATTGGGACAGCCCTACGAGCAGTACTTC. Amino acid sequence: CASSKLGQPYEQYF.